This TCR beta chain was found in a study of blood T cells in healthy people across ages. Whole-study findings and limits: Investigators viewed diversity estimates from one million T cells as underestimates, the study reported. With unsorted PBMCs, a conclusive comparison of naive versus antigen-experienced cells was not possible. The study found more naive CD4+ cells and higher diversity in long-lived than aged donors.

The V gene's germline CDR1 is LGHDT and CDR2 YNNKEL (reference sequence). Trimming removed 4 bases from V and 0 bases from J, with 12 bases in between. This CDR3 is built from 16 residues. The authors drew about 10 milliliters of peripheral blood from each donor. A second PCR of about 7 to 11 cycles used a sample-barcoded 5' primer and a J-beta primer mix. TCRdb analysed the 5' RACE reads with MiXCR anew, one entry per CDR3 protein. The sample yields about 1.4 million distinct CDR3 sequences, around 59% seen once. As regards this clonotype: Antigen specificity is unknown.

Sequenced material: blood. This clonotype was obtained from a man aged 18 to 29 in good health. The chain links TRBV3-1 to TRBJ1-4; D is perhaps TRBD1 (5 bases). Written as DNA, the CDR3 is TGTGCCAGCAGCCGCGGGACGGGTGCAACTAATGAAAAACTGTTTTTT. Translating it yields CASSRGTGATNEKLFF.